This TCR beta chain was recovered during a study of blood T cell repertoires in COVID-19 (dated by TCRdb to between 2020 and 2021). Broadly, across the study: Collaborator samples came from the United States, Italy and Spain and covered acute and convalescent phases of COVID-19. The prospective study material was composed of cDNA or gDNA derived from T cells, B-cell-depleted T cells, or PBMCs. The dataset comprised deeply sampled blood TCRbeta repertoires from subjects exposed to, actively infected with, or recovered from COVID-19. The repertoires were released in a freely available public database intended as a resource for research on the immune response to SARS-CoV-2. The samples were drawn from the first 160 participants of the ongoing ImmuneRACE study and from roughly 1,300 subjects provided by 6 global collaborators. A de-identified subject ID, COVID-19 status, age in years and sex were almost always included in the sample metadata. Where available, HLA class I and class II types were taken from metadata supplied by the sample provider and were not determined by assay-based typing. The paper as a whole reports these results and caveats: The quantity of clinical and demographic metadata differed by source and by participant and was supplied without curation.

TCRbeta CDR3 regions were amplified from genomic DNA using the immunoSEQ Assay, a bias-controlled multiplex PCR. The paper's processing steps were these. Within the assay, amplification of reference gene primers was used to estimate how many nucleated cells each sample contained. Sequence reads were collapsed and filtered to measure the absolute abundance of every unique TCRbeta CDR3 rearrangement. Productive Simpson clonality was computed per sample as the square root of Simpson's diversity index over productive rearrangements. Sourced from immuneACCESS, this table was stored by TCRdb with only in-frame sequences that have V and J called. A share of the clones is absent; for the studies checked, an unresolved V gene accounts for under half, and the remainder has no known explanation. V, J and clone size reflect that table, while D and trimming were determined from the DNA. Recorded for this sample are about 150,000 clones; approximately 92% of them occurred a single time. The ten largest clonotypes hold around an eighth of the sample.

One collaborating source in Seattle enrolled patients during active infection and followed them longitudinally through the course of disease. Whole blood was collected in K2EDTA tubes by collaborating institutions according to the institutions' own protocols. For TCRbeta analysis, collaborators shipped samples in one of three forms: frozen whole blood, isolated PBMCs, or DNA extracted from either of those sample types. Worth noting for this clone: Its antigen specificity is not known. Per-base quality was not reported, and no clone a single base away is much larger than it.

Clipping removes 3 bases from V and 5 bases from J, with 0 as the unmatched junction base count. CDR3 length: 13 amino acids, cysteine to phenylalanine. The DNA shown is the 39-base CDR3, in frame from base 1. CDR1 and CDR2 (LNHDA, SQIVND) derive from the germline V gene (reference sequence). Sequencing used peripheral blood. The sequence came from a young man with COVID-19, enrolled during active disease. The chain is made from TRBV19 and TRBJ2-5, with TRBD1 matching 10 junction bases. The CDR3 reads CASSMDRGETQYF. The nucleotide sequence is TGTGCCAGTAGTATGGACAGGGGGGAGACCCAGTACTTC.